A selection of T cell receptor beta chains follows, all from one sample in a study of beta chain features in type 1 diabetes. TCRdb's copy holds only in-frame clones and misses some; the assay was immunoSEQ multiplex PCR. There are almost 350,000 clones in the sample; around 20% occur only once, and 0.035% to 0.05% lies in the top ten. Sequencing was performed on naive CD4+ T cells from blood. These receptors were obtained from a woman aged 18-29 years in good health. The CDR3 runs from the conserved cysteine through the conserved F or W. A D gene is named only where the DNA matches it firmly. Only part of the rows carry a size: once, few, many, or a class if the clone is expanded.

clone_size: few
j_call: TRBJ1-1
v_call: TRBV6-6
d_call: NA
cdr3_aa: CASSPPRGTEAFF
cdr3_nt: TGTGCCAGCAGTCCGCCACGGGGCACTGAAGCTTTCTTT

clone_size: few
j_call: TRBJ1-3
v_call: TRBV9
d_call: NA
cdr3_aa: CASSVGQFSSGNTIYF
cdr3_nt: TGTGCCAGCAGCGTAGGGCAGTTCAGCTCTGGAAACACCATATATTTT

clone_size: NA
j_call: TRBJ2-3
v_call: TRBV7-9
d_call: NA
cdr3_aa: CASSGREGNTQYF
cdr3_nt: TGTGCCAGCAGTGGCCGGGAAGGAAATACGCAGTATTTT

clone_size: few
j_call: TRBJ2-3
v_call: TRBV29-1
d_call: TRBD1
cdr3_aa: CSGLDRGHGEWEQDTQYF
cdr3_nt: TGCAGCGGATTGGACAGGGGGCATGGTGAGTGGGAGCAAGATACGCAGTATTTT

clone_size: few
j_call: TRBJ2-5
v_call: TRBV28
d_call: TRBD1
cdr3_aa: CASDRGLETQYF
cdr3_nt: TGTGCCAGCGACAGGGGGCTGGAGACCCAGTACTTC

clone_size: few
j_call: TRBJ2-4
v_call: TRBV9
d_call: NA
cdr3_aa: CARHSADLCSKNIQYF
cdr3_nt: TGTGCCAGACACTCCGCGGATTTATGTTCCAAAAACATTCAGTACTTC

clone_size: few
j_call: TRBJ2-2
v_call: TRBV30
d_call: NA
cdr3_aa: CAWGGQLDTGELFF
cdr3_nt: TGTGCCTGGGGGGGACAACTCGACACCGGGGAGCTGTTTTTT

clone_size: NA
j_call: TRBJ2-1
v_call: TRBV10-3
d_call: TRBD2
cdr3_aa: CAISAMTSGTTHEQFF
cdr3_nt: TGTGCCATCAGTGCCATGACTAGCGGGACCACACATGAGCAGTTCTTC

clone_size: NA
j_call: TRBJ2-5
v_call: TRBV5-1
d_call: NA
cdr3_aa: CASSLLVGGRETQYF
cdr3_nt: TGCGCCAGCAGCTTGTTAGTGGGAGGCCGCGAGACCCAGTACTTC

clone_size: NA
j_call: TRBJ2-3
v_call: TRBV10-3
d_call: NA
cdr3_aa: CAISVAGTDTQYF
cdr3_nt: TGTGCCATCAGTGTGGCAGGGACAGATACGCAGTATTTT

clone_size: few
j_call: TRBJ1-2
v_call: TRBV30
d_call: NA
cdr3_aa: CAWSGFGYGYTF
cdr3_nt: TGTGCCTGGTCAGGGTTTGGCTATGGCTACACCTTC

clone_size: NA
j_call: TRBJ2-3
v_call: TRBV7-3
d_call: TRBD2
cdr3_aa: CASSLVTSGTDTQYF
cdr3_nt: TGTGCCAGCAGCTTAGTGACTAGCGGCACAGATACGCAGTATTTT

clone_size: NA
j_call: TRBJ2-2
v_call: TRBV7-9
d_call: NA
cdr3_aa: CASSLGLDSNTGELFF
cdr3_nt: TGTGCCAGCAGCTTAGGTCTGGACTCGAACACCGGGGAGCTGTTTTTT

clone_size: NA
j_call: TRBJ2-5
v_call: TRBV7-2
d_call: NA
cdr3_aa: CASSSPGQGETQYF
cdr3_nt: TGTGCCAGCAGCTCTCCGGGACAAGGAGAGACCCAGTACTTC

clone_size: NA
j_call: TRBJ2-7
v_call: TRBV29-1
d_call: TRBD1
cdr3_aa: CSVEEETGGFYEQYF
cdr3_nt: TGCAGCGTTGAAGAAGAAACAGGGGGATTCTACGAGCAGTACTTC

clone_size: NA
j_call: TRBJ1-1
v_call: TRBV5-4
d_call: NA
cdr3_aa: CATSAPDTEAFF
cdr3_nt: TGTGCCACCAGCGCGCCTGACACTGAAGCTTTCTTT

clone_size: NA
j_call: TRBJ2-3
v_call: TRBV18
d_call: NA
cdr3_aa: CASSPSTDTQYF
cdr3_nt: TGTGCCAGCTCCCCCTCCACAGATACGCAGTATTTT

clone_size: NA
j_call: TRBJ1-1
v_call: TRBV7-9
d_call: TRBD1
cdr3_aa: CASSVQGPNTEAFF
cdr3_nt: TGTGCCAGCAGCGTACAGGGGCCCAACACTGAAGCTTTCTTT

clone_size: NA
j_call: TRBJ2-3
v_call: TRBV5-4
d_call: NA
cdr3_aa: CASSFPTKSEDTQYF
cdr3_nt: TGTGCCAGCAGCTTTCCTACTAAATCCGAAGATACGCAGTATTTT

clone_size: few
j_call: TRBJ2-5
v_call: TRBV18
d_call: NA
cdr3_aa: CASSPIEETQYF
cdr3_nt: TGTGCCAGCTCACCCATAGAAGAGACCCAGTACTTC

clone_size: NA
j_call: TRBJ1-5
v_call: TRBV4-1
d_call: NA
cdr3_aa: CASSQVSGSRGLSQHF
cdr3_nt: TGCGCCAGCAGCCAAGTGAGTGGCTCACGAGGCCTGTCCCAGCATTTT

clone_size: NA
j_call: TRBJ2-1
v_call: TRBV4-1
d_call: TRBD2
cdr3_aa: CASSPGTTPAFGSDEQFF
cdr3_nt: TGCGCCAGCAGCCCGGGGACTACCCCGGCCTTCGGTTCCGATGAGCAGTTCTTC

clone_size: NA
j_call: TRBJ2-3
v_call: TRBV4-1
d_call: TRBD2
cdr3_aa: CASSSGGPTDTQYF
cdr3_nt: TGCGCCAGCAGCTCGGGGGGGCCCACAGATACGCAGTATTTT

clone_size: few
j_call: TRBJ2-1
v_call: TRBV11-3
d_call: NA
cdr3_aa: CASSLGGPPNEQFF
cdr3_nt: TGTGCCAGCAGCTTAGGGGGCCCCCCCAATGAGCAGTTCTTC

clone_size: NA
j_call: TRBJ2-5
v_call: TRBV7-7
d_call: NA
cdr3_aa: CASSPRQGGETQYF
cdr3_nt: TGTGCTAGCAGCCCGAGACAGGGAGGAGAGACCCAGTACTTC

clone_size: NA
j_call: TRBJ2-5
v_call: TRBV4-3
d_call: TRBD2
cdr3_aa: CASSQLAGVTQETQYF
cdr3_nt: TGCGCCAGCAGCCAACTAGCGGGGGTGACACAAGAGACCCAGTACTTC

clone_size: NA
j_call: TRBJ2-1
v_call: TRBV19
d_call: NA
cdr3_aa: CASSSGGLSEQFF
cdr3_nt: TGTGCCAGTAGTTCGGGCGGGCTATCTGAGCAGTTCTTC

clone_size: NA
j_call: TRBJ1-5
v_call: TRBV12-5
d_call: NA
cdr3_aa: CASGLPEWGGSGNQPQHF
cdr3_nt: TGTGCTAGTGGTTTGCCCGAGTGGGGCGGATCGGGCAATCAGCCCCAGCATTTT

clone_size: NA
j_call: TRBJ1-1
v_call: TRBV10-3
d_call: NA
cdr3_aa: CAISARDQDEAFF
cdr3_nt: TGTGCCATCAGTGCGAGGGATCAAGATGAAGCTTTCTTT

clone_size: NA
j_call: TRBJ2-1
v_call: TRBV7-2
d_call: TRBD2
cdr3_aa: CASSFKRGSYNEQFF
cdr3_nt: TGTGCCAGCAGCTTTAAGCGGGGCTCCTACAATGAGCAGTTCTTC

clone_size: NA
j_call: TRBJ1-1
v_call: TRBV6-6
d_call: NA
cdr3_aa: CASSIQGNTEAFF
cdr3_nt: TGTGCCAGCAGTATTCAGGGGAACACTGAAGCTTTCTTT

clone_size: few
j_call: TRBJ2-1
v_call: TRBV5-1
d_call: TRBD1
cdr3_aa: CASSFAAGGNEQFF
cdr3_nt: TGCGCCAGCAGCTTCGCCGCAGGGGGCAATGAGCAGTTCTTC

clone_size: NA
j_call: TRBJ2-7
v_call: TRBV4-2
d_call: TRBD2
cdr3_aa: CASSQDFQTSGSNEQYF
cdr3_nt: TGTGCCAGCAGCCAAGACTTTCAAACTAGCGGGAGTAACGAGCAGTACTTC

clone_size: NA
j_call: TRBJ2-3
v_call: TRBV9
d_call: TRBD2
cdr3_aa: CASSVSGDHHTQYF
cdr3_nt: TGTGCCAGCAGCGTGAGCGGGGACCACCATACGCAGTATTTT

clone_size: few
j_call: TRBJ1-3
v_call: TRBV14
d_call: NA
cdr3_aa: CASSQAGTGNTIYF
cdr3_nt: TGTGCCAGCAGCCAAGCAGGGACTGGAAACACCATATATTTT

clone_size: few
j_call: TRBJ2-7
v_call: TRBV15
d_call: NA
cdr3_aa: CATSRSSSAGSYEQYF
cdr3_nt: TGTGCCACCAGCAGGTCTTCGTCGGCGGGCTCCTACGAGCAGTACTTC

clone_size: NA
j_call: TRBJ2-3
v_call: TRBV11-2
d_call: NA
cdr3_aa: CASSLGASVATDTQYF
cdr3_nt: TGTGCCAGCAGCTTAGGAGCTAGCGTCGCCACAGATACGCAGTATTTT

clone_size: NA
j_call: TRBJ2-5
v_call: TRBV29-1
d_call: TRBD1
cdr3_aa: CSSQGAGETQYF
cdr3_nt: TGCAGCTCACAGGGGGCGGGGGAGACCCAGTACTTC

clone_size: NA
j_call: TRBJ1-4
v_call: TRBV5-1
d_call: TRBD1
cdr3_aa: CASSLSAGGIKLFF
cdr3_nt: TGCGCCAGCAGCTTATCCGCAGGGGGCATAAAACTGTTTTTT

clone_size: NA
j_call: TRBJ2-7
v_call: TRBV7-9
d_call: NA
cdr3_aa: CASSQDGRQGGEQYF
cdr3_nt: TGTGCCAGCAGCCAAGATGGGAGACAGGGAGGCGAGCAGTACTTC

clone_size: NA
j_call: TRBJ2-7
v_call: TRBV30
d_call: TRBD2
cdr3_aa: CAWSGTSGEQYF
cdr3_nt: TGTGCCTGGAGCGGGACTAGTGGCGAGCAGTACTTC

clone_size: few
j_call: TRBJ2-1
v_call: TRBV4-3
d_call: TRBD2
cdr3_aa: CASSQSGGAANEQFF
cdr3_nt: TGCGCCAGCAGCCAAAGCGGGGGGGCCGCAAATGAGCAGTTCTTC

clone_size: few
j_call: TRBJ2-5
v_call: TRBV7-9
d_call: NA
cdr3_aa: CASSLGQVKETQYF
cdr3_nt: TGTGCCAGCAGCTTAGGGCAGGTCAAAGAGACCCAGTACTTC

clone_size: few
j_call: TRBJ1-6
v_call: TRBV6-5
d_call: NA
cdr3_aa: CASSPGGSYNSPLHF
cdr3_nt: TGTGCCAGCAGTCCGGGGGGGTCCTATAATTCACCCCTCCACTTT

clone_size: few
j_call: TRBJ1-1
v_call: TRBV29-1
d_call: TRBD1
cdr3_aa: CSADRALNTEAFF
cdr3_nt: TGCAGCGCGGACAGGGCGTTGAACACTGAAGCTTTCTTT

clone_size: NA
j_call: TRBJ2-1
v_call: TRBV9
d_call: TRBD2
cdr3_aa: CASSVVALAGGLNEQFF
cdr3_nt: TGTGCCAGCAGCGTAGTTGCCCTAGCGGGAGGATTGAATGAGCAGTTCTTC

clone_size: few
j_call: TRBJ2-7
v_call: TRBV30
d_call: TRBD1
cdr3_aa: CAWSRDRSYEQYF
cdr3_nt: TGTGCCTGGAGTCGGGACAGGTCCTACGAGCAGTACTTC

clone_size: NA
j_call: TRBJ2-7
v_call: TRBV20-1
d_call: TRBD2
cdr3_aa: CSARGGSQQYF
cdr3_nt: TGCAGTGCTAGAGGCGGGAGCCAGCAGTACTTC